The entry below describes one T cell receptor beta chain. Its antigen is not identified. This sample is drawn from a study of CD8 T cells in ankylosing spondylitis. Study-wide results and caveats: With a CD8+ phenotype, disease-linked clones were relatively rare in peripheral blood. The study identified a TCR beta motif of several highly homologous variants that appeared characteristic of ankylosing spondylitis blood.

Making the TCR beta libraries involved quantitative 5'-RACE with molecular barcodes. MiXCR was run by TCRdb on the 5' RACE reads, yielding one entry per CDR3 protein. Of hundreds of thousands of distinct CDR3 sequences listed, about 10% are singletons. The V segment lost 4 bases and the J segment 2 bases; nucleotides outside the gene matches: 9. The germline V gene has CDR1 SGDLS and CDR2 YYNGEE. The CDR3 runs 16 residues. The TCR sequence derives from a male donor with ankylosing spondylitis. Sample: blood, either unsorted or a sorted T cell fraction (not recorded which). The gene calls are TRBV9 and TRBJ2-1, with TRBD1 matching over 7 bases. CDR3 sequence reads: CASSPLGGQTYNEQFF. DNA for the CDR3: TGTGCCAGCAGCCCCTTAGGGGGACAGACCTACAATGAGCAGTTCTTC.